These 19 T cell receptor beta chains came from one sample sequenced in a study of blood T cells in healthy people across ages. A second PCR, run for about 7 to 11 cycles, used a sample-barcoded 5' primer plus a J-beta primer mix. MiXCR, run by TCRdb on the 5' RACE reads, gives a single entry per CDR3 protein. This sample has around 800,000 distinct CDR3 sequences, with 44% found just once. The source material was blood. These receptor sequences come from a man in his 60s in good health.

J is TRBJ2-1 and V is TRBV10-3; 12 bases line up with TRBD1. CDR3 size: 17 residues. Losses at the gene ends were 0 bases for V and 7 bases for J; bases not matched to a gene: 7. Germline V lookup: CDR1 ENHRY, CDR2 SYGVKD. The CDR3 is CAISESSGTGGHNEQFF. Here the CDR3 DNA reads TGTGCCATCAGTGAGTCGAGTGGGACAGGGGGCCATAATGAGCAGTTCTTC.

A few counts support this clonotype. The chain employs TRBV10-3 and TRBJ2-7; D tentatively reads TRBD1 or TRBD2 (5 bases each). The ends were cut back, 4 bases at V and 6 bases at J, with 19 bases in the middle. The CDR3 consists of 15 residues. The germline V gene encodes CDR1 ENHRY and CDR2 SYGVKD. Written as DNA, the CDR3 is TGTGCCATCAGTGGCCGGGGACCGCAGTCCGGCGAGCAGTACTTC. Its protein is CAISGRGPQSGEQYF.

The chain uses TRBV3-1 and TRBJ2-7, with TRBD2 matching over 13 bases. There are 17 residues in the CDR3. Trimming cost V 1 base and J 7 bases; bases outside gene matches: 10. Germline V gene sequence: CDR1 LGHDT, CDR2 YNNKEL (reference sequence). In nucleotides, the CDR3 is TGTGCCAGCAGCCAAGCCGCGACTAGCGGGGGGTACAATGAGCAGTACTTC. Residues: CASSQAATSGGYNEQYF.

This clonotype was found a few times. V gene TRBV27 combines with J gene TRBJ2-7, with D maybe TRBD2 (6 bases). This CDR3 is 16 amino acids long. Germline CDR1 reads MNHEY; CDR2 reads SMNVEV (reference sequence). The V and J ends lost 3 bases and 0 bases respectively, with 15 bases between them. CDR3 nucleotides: TGTGCCAGCAGTTTGACGGGAGCCGCCCTCTCCTACGAGCAGTACTTC. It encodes CASSLTGAALSYEQYF.

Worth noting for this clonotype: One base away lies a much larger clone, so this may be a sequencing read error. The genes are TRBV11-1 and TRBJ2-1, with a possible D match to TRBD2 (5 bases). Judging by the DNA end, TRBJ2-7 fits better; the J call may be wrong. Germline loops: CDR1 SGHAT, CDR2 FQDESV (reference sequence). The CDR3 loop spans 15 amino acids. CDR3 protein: CASSDRESSYNEQYF. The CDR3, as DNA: TGTGCCAGCTCTGACCGGGAAAGCTCCTACAATGAGCAGTACTTC.

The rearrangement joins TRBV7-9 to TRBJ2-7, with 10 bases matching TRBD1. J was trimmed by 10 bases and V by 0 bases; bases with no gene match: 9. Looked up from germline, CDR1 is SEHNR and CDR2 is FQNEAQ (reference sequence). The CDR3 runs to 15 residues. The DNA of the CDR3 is TGTGCCAGCAGCTTAGCCGGGACAGGGGCACTCTACCAGTACTTC. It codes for CASSLAGTGALYQYF.

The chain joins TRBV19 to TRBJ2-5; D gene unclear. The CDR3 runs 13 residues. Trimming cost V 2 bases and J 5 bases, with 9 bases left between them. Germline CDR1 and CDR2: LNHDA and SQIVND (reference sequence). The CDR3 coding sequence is TGTGCCAGTAGTATAACTCCTCGGGAGACCCAGTACTTC. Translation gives CASSITPRETQYF.

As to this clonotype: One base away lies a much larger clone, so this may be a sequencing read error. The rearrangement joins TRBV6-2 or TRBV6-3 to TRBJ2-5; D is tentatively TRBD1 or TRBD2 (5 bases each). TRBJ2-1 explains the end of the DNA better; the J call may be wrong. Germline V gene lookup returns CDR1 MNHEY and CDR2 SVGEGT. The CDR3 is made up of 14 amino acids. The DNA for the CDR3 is TGTGCCAGCAGGAGGGACGCTACCCAAGAGACCCAGTTCTTC. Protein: CASRRDATQETQFF.

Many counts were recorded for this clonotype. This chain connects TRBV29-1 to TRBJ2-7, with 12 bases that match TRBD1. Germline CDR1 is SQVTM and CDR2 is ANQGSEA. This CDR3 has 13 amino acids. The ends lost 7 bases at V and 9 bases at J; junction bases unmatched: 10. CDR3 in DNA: TGCAGCGCCCTTGGGACAGGGGGCGTCGGGCAGTACTTC. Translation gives CSALGTGGVGQYF.

The CDR3 protein is CASSPGLAGETTDTQYF. The CDR3 DNA sequence: TGTGCCAGCAGCCCGGGACTAGCGGGGGAAACGACAGATACGCAGTATTTT. The chain employs TRBV7-2 and TRBJ2-3; 14 bases match TRBD2. V lost 5 bases and J lost 3; bases outside the gene matches: 7. Germline V lookup: CDR1 SGHTA, CDR2 FQGNSA. The CDR3 is made up of 17 amino acids.

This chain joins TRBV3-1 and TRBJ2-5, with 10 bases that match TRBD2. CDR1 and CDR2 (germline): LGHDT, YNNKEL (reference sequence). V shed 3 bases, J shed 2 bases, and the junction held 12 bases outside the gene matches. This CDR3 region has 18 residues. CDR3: CASSQRVAGGRSQETQYF. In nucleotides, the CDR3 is TGTGCCAGCAGCCAGAGGGTAGCGGGGGGCCGATCTCAAGAGACCCAGTACTTC.

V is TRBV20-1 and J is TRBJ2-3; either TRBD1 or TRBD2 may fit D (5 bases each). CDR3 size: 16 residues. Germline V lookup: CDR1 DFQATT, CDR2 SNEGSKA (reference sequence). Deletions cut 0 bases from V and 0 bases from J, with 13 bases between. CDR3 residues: CSARDPRGASTDTQYF. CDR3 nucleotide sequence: TGCAGTGCTAGAGATCCCCGAGGGGCCAGCACAGATACGCAGTATTTT.

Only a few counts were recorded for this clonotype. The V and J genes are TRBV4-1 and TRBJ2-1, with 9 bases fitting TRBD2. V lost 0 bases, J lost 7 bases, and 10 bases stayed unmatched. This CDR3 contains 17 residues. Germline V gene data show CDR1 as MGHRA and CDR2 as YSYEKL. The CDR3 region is CASSQDRGRGGRNEQFF. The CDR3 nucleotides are TGCGCCAGCAGCCAAGATCGGGGGCGGGGGGGCCGTAATGAGCAGTTCTTC.

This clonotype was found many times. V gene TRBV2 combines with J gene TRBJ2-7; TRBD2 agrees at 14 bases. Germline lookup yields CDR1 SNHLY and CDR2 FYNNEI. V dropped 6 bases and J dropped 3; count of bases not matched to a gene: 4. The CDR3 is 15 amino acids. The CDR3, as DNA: TGTGCCAGCAGCCCCGGGACTAGCGGGGGCTACGAGCAGTACTTC. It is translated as CASSPGTSGGYEQYF.

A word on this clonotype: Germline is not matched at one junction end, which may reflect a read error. Here the CDR3 reads CSVGTSGGPTDTRYF. Here the CDR3 DNA reads TGCAGCGTTGGGACTAGCGGGGGCCCCACAGATACGCGGTATTTT. This chain uses TRBV29-1 with TRBJ2-3; TRBD2 agrees at 13 bases. Germline CDR1 SQVTM, CDR2 ANQGSEA. The CDR3 runs to 15 residues.

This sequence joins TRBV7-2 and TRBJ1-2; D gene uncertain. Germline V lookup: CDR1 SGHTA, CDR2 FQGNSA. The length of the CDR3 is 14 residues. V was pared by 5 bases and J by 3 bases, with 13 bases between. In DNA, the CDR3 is TGTGCCAGCAGCCCACGGGTTTGGGACTATGGCTACACCTTC. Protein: CASSPRVWDYGYTF.

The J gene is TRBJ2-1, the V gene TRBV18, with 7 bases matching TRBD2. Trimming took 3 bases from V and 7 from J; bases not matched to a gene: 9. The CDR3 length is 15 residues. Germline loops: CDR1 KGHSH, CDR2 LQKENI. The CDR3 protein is CASSPGLRAKNEQFF. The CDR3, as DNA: TGTGCCAGCTCACCGGGACTACGGGCGAAAAATGAGCAGTTCTTC.

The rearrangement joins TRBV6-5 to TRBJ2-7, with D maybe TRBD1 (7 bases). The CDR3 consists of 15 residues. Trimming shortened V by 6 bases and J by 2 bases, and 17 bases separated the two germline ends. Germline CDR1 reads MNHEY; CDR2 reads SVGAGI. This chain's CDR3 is CASRRQGGFPYEQYF. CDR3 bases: TGTGCCAGCAGAAGACAGGGAGGTTTCCCCTACGAGCAGTACTTC.

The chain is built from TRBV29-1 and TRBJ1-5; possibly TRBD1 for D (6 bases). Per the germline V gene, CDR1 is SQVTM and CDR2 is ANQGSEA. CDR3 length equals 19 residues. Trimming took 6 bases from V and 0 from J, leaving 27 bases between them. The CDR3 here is CSVGASPIAKGHSNQPQHF. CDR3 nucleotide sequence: TGCAGCGTGGGAGCGAGCCCCATAGCAAAGGGACATAGCAATCAGCCCCAGCATTTT.